The sequence of this TCR beta chain was determined in a study of blood T cells in healthy people across ages. Study findings and constraints: Older age went with lower TCR beta diversity per million T cells, in a roughly linear way.

Remarks on this clonotype: Its antigen remains unidentified.

Trimming took 6 bases from V and 5 from J; bases not matched to a gene: 10. This CDR3 spans 15 amino acids. Looked up from germline, CDR1 is DFQATT and CDR2 is SNEGSKA (reference sequence). Through a sample-barcoded 5' primer and a J-beta primer mix, a second PCR was run for 7 to 11 cycles. TCRdb reanalysed the 5' RACE reads using MiXCR and keeps one entry per CDR3 protein. The sample records under 1,000,000 distinct CDR3 sequences, 36% being singletons. Total RNA extracted from each sample amounted to at least 5 micrograms. This TCR came from a man younger than 30 in good health. The sequenced sample consisted of blood. The chain recombines TRBV20-1 with TRBJ2-1; 10 bases line up with TRBD2. The CDR3 protein is CSAKTTSGAHNEQFF. CDR3 coding DNA: TGCAGTGCAAAAACTACTAGCGGGGCGCACAATGAGCAGTTCTTC.